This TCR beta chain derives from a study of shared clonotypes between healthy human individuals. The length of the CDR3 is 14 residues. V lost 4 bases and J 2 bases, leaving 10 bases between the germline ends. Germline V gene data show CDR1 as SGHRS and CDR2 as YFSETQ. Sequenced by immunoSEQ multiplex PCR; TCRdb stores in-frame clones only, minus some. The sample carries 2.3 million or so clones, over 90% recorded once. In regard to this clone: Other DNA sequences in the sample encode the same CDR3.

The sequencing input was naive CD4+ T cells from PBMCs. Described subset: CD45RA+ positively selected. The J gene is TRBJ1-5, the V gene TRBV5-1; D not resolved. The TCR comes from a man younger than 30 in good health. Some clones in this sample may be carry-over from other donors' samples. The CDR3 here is CASSPSSGNQPQHF. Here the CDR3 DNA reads TGCGCCAGCAGCCCGTCGAGTGGCAATCAGCCCCAGCATTTT.